The 14 T cell receptor beta chains given below trace back to one sample, sequenced in a study of breast tumors, draining lymph nodes, adjacent tissues. The lymph nodes were axillary draining lymph nodes from breast cancer patients. TCRdb ran MiXCR on the multiplex PCR reads and lists one entry per CDR3 protein. The repertoire consists of approximately 200,000 distinct CDR3 sequences, with roughly 29% occurring once and the leading ten covering approximately 4.3%. Sequencing was done on a sample of axillary lymph node tissue. The receptors shown here come from a female donor with breast cancer. Some clones in this sample may be carry-over from other donors' samples.

The J gene is TRBJ1-5, the V gene TRBV7-2; 8 bases fit TRBD1. The CDR3 has 15 amino acids. Per the germline V gene, CDR1 is SGHTA and CDR2 is FQGNSA. V trimming: 8 bases; J trimming: 6 bases; junction bases outside the gene matches: 12. CDR3 sequence: CASGYRTGRGQPQHF. CDR3 nucleotides: TGTGCCAGCGGTTACAGGACAGGGAGAGGTCAGCCCCAGCATTTT.

As to this clonotype: At one of its ends the junction is not consistent with the germline gene, which may arise from a read error. The CDR3 DNA follows: TGTGCCAGCAGCTTAGGGGCCTCAGGGGACTATGGCTACCCCTTC. Its protein product is CASSLGASGDYGYPF. The chain employs TRBV7-9 and TRBJ1-2, with a tentative D call TRBD1 (6 bases). Per germline, CDR1 SEHNR and CDR2 FQNEAQ (reference sequence). This CDR3 region has 15 residues. Supplemented by reference TRBV7-9 and TRBJ1-2, the full variable domain reads DTGVSQNPRHKITKRGQNVTFRCDPISEHNRLYWYRQTLGQGPEFLTYFQNEAQLEKSRLLSDRFSAERPKGSFSTLEIQRTEQGDSAMYLCASSLGASGDYGYPFGSGTRLTVV.

The table lists this clonotype with many counts. V and J are TRBV5-5 and TRBJ2-1; D is possibly TRBD2 (5 bases). Germline V gives CDR1 SGHKS, CDR2 YYEKEE (reference sequence). The CDR3 contains 15 residues. V lost 3 bases, J lost 8 bases, and 18 bases lay in between. The CDR3 here is CASSSGGSIPHEQFF. The DNA for the CDR3 is TGTGCCAGCAGCTCTGGAGGCTCAATCCCCCATGAGCAGTTCTTC.

The J gene is TRBJ1-2, the V gene TRBV12-3 or TRBV12-4; 8 bases fit TRBD1. With 0 bases clipped from V and 1 base from J, the junction kept 4 bases outside the gene matches. The CDR3 is made up of 16 amino acids. The CDR3 DNA is TGTGCCAGCAGTTTAGCCGAGGGACAGGATAACTATGGCTACACCTTC. This encodes CASSLAEGQDNYGYTF.

This clonotype has only a few counts. This chain links TRBV3-1 with TRBJ1-1, with no clear D. The CDR3 is 10 amino acids. Germline V gives CDR1 LGHDT, CDR2 YNNKEL (reference sequence). V was trimmed by 10 bases and J by 4 bases, leaving 7 bases between them. The CDR3 DNA reads TGTGCCACAGGTACCACTGAAGCTTTCTTT. Residues: CATGTTEAFF.

J is TRBJ1-1 and V is TRBV18; D is undetermined. Germline-derived CDR1 and CDR2 are KGHSH and LQKENI. CDR3 length: 12 amino acids. Trimming took 3 bases from V and 8 from J, leaving 10 bases between them. For the CDR3, the DNA is TGTGCCAGCTCACCTTACTTGGGCGAAGCTTTCTTT. Translating it yields CASSPYLGEAFF.

This clonotype was seen only a few times. This may come from a read error, since a much larger clone is one base off. The V call is TRBV20-1, the J call TRBJ2-1; D not resolved. CDR3 length: 14 amino acids. CDR1 and CDR2 (germline): DFQATT, SNEGSKA (reference sequence). The CDR3 DNA reads as TGCAGTGCCCCGGACCCCACCTCCTACACTGAGCAGTTCTTC. Translating gives CSAPDPTSYTEQFF.

The table lists this clonotype with many counts. The rearrangement links TRBV6-1 to TRBJ2-3; D unclear. Trimming took off 4 bases at V and 0 bases at J, with 5 bases between the two ends. The germline CDR1 and CDR2 sequences are MNHNS and SASEGT. This CDR3 region has 13 residues. CDR3 in amino acids: CASSAYSTDTQYF. The CDR3 region has the DNA TGTGCCAGCAGTGCATACAGCACAGATACGCAGTATTTT.

This clonotype was detected ten times or more. The chain couples TRBV19 to TRBJ1-5; D call uncertain. This CDR3 comprises 15 residues. V shed 7 bases and J shed 2 bases, with 15 bases lying between them. The V gene's germline CDR1 is LNHDA and CDR2 SQIVND (reference sequence). Here the CDR3 DNA reads TGTGCCAGTACAGTCGCGGGCTCCGGCAATCAGCCCCAGCATTTT. Its translation: CASTVAGSGNQPQHF.

This clonotype was counted ten times or more. This chain uses TRBV19 with TRBJ1-2; TRBD1 agrees at 9 bases. V lost 4 bases and J lost 2; bases outside the gene matches: 2. The length of the CDR3 is 14 residues. The germline V gene encodes CDR1 LNHDA and CDR2 SQIVND (reference sequence). CDR3 sequence: CASSSGTGNYGYTF. CDR3 DNA sequence: TGTGCCAGTAGTAGCGGGACAGGGAACTATGGCTACACCTTC. The full variable domain, completed using reference TRBV19 and TRBJ1-2, is DGGITQSPKYLFRKEGQNVTLSCEQNLNHDAMYWYRQDPGQGLRLIYYSQIVNDFQKGDIAEGYSVSREKKESFPLTVTSAQKNPTAFYLCASSSGTGNYGYTFGSGTRLTVV.

Concerning this clonotype: A junction end diverges from the germline sequence, so it may reflect a read error. The V gene is TRBV9, the J gene TRBJ2-7; a weak D match, TRBD2 (6 bases). This CDR3 is built from 15 residues. Per the germline V gene, CDR1 is SGDLS and CDR2 is YYNGEE. CDR3 residues: CASIQGAAPSGEQHF. In DNA, the CDR3 is TGTGCCAGCATCCAAGGGGCGGCACCCTCGGGGGAGCAGCACTTC.

V usage is TRBV28 and J usage is TRBJ2-5; D might be TRBD1 (5 bases). Germline V lookup: CDR1 MDHEN, CDR2 SYDVKM. The CDR3 has 15 residues. V lost 2 bases and J 1 base, leaving 11 bases between the germline ends. CDR3 in DNA: TGTGCCAGCAGTTTACCAGGGTTGTCCCAAGAGACCCAGTACTTC. This gives the protein CASSLPGLSQETQYF.

This clonotype was counted many times. The chain joins TRBV7-3 to TRBJ2-1; D unclear. This CDR3 spans 13 amino acids. The germline V gene has CDR1 SGHTA and CDR2 FQGTGA. V was cut by 4 bases and J by 6 bases, with 10 bases left in between. CDR3 sequence: CASSWSSPNEQFF. The CDR3 nucleotides read TGTGCCAGCAGCTGGAGTAGTCCCAATGAGCAGTTCTTC.

V and J are TRBV7-6 and TRBJ2-3; a weak D match, TRBD1 (6 bases). The germline CDR1 and CDR2 sequences are SGHVS and FNYEAQ. The CDR3 runs to 16 residues. Trimming took 5 bases from V and 11 from J, leaving 26 bases between them. The CDR3 here is CASSPLGARGADEQYF. Here the CDR3 DNA reads TGTGCCAGCAGCCCGCTTGGGGCCAGGGGAGCAGATGAGCAGTATTTT. Supplemented by reference TRBV7-6 and TRBJ2-3, the full variable domain reads GAGVSQSPRYKVTKRGQDVALRCDPISGHVSLYWYRQALGQGPEFLTYFNYEAQQDKSGLPNDRFSAERPEGSISTLTIQRTEQRDSAMYRCASSPLGARGADEQYFGPGTRLTVL.